This is a list of T cell receptor beta chains from one sample in a study of T cells in Graves' hyperthyroidism and ophthalmopathy. TCRdb recomputed calls from the multiplex PCR reads with MiXCR, one row per CDR3 protein. Among about 550,000 distinct CDR3 sequences, less than 25% were seen once, and the ten largest hold 26%. The source material was blood. All receptors come from a man between 18 and 35 years old with Graves' hyperthyroidism. CDR3s leave out the opening cysteine and the closing phenylalanine or tryptophan. Each record gives: clone size, V gene, J gene, CDR3 protein. Expanded clones get a size class; other rows say once, few or many, or leave the size out.

abundance: -
v_gene: TRBV18
j_gene: TRBJ1-2
CDR3aa: ASSPPGTARHT

abundance: -
v_gene: TRBV7-2
j_gene: TRBJ1-2
CDR3aa: ASSFMGQGVSGYT

abundance: many
v_gene: TRBV6-1
j_gene: TRBJ1-6
CDR3aa: ASRVPGQSYNSPLH

abundance: many
v_gene: TRBV6-2/TRBV6-3
j_gene: TRBJ1-1
CDR3aa: ASSYSTAMNTEAF

abundance: many
v_gene: TRBV28
j_gene: TRBJ2-4
CDR3aa: ASSDPLQGAKNIQY

abundance: many
v_gene: TRBV20-1
j_gene: TRBJ1-1
CDR3aa: SARVGDRESEAF

abundance: -
v_gene: TRBV12-5
j_gene: TRBJ1-5
CDR3aa: ASGSDHRDQPQH

abundance: -
v_gene: TRBV6-5
j_gene: TRBJ1-2
CDR3aa: ASSYGLGQGYYGYT

abundance: few
v_gene: TRBV20-1
j_gene: TRBJ2-4
CDR3aa: SARGPSGPGDIQY

abundance: many
v_gene: TRBV20-1
j_gene: TRBJ1-1
CDR3aa: SARETARAF

abundance: few
v_gene: TRBV20-1
j_gene: TRBJ2-5
CDR3aa: SAYQGSGVETQY

abundance: -
v_gene: TRBV5-1
j_gene: TRBJ2-6
CDR3aa: ASSLGTGGSGANVLT

abundance: many
v_gene: TRBV6-5
j_gene: TRBJ1-2
CDR3aa: ASTRRGDATLNYGYT

abundance: many
v_gene: TRBV28
j_gene: TRBJ2-7
CDR3aa: ASSLQTLEQY

abundance: few
v_gene: TRBV9
j_gene: TRBJ1-3
CDR3aa: ASSPRMVPTGNTIY

abundance: many
v_gene: TRBV2
j_gene: TRBJ1-5
CDR3aa: ASSQGASNQPQH

abundance: few
v_gene: TRBV2
j_gene: TRBJ2-7
CDR3aa: ASNSLGGPYEQY

abundance: many
v_gene: TRBV11-2
j_gene: TRBJ2-7
CDR3aa: ASSPTGSYEQY